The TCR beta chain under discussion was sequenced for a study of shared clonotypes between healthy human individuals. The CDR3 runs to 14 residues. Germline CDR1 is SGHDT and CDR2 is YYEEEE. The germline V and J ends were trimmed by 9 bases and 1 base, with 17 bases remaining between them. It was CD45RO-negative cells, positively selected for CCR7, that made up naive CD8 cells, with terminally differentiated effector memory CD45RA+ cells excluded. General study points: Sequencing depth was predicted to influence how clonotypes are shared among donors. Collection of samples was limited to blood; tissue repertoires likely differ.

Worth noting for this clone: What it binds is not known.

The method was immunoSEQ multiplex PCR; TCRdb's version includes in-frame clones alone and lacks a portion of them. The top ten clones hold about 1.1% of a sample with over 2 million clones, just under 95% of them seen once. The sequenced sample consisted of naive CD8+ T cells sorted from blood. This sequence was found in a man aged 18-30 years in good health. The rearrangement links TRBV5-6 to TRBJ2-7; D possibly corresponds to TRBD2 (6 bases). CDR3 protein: CATTPRGGSYEQYF. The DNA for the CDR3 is TGTGCCACTACCCCTCGTGGGGGGTCCTACGAGCAGTACTTC.